Detailed here is one TCR beta chain. Per the germline V gene, CDR1 is SGHTA and CDR2 is FQGNSA. V shed 0 bases, J shed 8 bases, and the junction held 3 bases outside the gene matches. This CDR3 has 13 amino acids. The source of the sample is a study of control samples from healthy donors and cancer patients. This table comes from immunoSEQ multiplex PCR, and its TCRdb copy is limited to in-frame clones, with some not included. The data hold approximately 100,000 clones, with 80% to 90% observed a single time. Input material: blood. This rearrangement joins TRBV7-2 to TRBJ1-1; 7 nucleotides match TRBD1. This TCR came from a man aged 25-45 years in good health. The CDR3 spells CASSLAEQGEAFF. The CDR3 nucleotides are TGTGCCAGCAGCTTAGCGGAACAGGGGGAAGCTTTCTTT.